Listed here are 15 T cell receptor beta chains from one sample, sequenced in a study of blood T cells in healthy people across ages (dated by TCRdb to the mid-2010s). Library preparation used 5' RACE. Sequencing was carried out with an Illumina HiSeq 2500. A second roughly 6 to 12 cycle PCR used a sample-barcoded 5' primer and a J-beta primer mix. TCRdb's own reprocessing of the public reads used fastp at Q25 and MiXCR and kept productive beta chains. Rows with a matching CDR3 protein are joined into one entry that keeps the most common DNA and genes. This sample holds roughly 730,000 distinct CDR3 sequences; roughly 56% were observed only once. Around 24% of the sample comes from the top ten. The sample consisted of blood. The receptors were gathered from a man between 40 and 49 years old in good health.

The rearrangement uses TRBV5-1 and TRBJ2-1; 11 nucleotides agree with TRBD2. V shed 3 bases and J 8 bases; nucleotides not matched to a gene: 10. This CDR3 has 16 amino acids. Germline loops: CDR1 SGHRS, CDR2 YFSETQ. The CDR3 is CASSWVPSGGNDEQFF. The CDR3 nucleotides read TGCGCCAGCAGCTGGGTTCCTAGCGGGGGGAACGATGAGCAGTTCTTC.

The chain employs TRBV4-3 and TRBJ2-3; 16 nucleotides line up with TRBD2. J was trimmed by 4 bases and V by 0 bases; bases with no gene match: 7. Germline V gene data show CDR1 as LGHNA and CDR2 as YSLEER. The CDR3 length is 19 residues. CDR3 loop: CASSQEGLAGGPSADTQYF. In DNA, the CDR3 is TGCGCCAGCAGCCAAGAGGGACTAGCGGGAGGGCCCTCCGCAGATACGCAGTATTTT.

On this clonotype itself: One end of the junction fails to match germline, which may point to a read error. This sequence joins TRBV20-1 and TRBJ2-3; TRBD1 is a possible D gene (6 bases). CDR1 and CDR2 (germline): DFQATT, SNEGSKA (reference sequence). This CDR3 contains 14 residues. Written as DNA, the CDR3 is TGCAGTGCTAGAGATCTGACAGGCACATATACGCAGTATTTT. It codes for CSARDLTGTYTQYF.

The rearrangement joins TRBV7-2 to TRBJ2-5; a possible D gene is TRBD1 (5 bases). The V and J ends lost 5 bases and 11 bases respectively, with 27 bases between them. The CDR3 length is 16 residues. The germline V gene encodes CDR1 SGHTA and CDR2 FQGNSA. The DNA for the CDR3 is TGTGCCAGCAGCCCCGGCCGGACACCCCTACGAGATGAGCAGTACTTC. Protein: CASSPGRTPLRDEQYF. The full variable domain, completed using reference TRBV7-2 and TRBJ2-5, is GAGVSQSPSNKVTEKGKDVELRCDPISGHTALYWYRQSLGQGLEFLIYFQGNSAPDKSGLPSDRFSAERTGGSVSTLTIQRTQQEDSAVYLCASSPGRTPLRDEQYFGPGTRLLVL.

This clonotype was recorded a few times. The chain links TRBV30 to TRBJ1-6, with D unresolved. The CDR3 runs 14 residues. Germline CDR1 GTSNPN, CDR2 SVGIG (reference sequence). V was cut by 4 bases and J by 0 bases, with 7 bases left in between. CDR3 protein: CAWTRSSYNSPLHF. Written as DNA, the CDR3 is TGTGCCTGGACTAGGAGCTCCTATAATTCACCCCTCCACTTT.

The chain has TRBV12-3 or TRBV12-4 and TRBJ1-4; D unresolved. The length of the CDR3 is 14 residues. V was cut by 7 bases and J by 0 bases, with 9 bases left in between. CDR3 in amino acids: CASTLSSTNEKLFF. The CDR3 nucleotides are TGTGCCAGCACCCTGAGTTCAACTAATGAAAAACTGTTTTTT.

The chain uses TRBV20-1 and TRBJ2-1; D is unclear. The CDR3 has 14 residues. V gave up 3 bases and J gave up 0 bases, with 9 bases separating them. Germline assignment: CDR1 DFQATT and CDR2 SNEGSKA (reference sequence). CDR3 loop: CSARFPSSYNEQFF. CDR3 coding DNA: TGCAGTGCTAGGTTTCCCAGCTCCTACAATGAGCAGTTCTTC.

This clonotype is a singleton in its sample. The chain carries TRBV4-1 and TRBJ1-5; TRBD1 is a possible D gene (6 bases). In germline, CDR1 is MGHRA, CDR2 YSYEKL. The V gene lost 1 base and the J gene lost 6 bases, with 10 bases spanning the gap. The CDR3 has 14 amino acids. As DNA, the CDR3 is TGCGCCAGCAGCCAAGTACAGGGAATTCAGCCCCAGCATTTT. As protein: CASSQVQGIQPQHF.

This clonotype was detected a few times. The CDR3 DNA follows: TGCAGCGTTATTGAGAGCCATAACACTGAAGCTTTCTTT. Translation gives CSVIESHNTEAFF. The chain employs TRBV29-1 and TRBJ1-1; D is unresolved. The CDR3 is made up of 13 amino acids. The V end lost 5 bases, the J end lost 2 bases, and 12 bases lay between the germline ends. Germline loops: CDR1 SQVTM, CDR2 ANQGSEA.

The J gene is TRBJ2-1, the V gene TRBV20-1; D remains unclear. The CDR3 covers 14 residues. Deletions cut 5 bases from V and 6 bases from J, with 17 bases between. Germline V gene data show CDR1 as DFQATT and CDR2 as SNEGSKA (reference sequence). The CDR3 DNA is TGCAGTGCTCGTAGGTTGGATATACGCAATGAGCAGTTCTTC. Its protein is CSARRLDIRNEQFF.

The sample holds a few counts of this clonotype. The chain has TRBV7-9 and TRBJ1-6; D remains unclear. The germline V and J ends were trimmed by 0 bases and 13 bases, with 7 bases remaining between them. The length of the CDR3 is 12 residues. Germline values: CDR1 SEHNR, CDR2 FQNEAQ (reference sequence). CDR3 nucleotides: TGTGCCAGCAGCTTAGCGGGAAATCCCCTCCACTTT. Its translation: CASSLAGNPLHF.

The gene calls are TRBV9 and TRBJ2-3, with 7 bases aligning to TRBD2. This CDR3 is 18 amino acids long. Germline-derived CDR1 and CDR2 are SGDLS and YYNGEE. The ends lost 4 bases at V and 0 bases at J; junction bases unmatched: 14. The DNA for the CDR3 is TGTGCCAGCAGCCCGAGATTAGTGGGAGGGATGAGCACAGATACGCAGTATTTT. Translation gives CASSPRLVGGMSTDTQYF.

The chain links TRBV6-2 or TRBV6-3 to TRBJ2-1, with D possibly being TRBD1 or TRBD2 (6 bases each). This CDR3 spans 15 amino acids. Germline loops: CDR1 MNHEY, CDR2 SVGEGT. The V end lost 10 bases, the J end lost 0 bases, and 16 bases lay between the germline ends. This CDR3 reads CATKRGESSYNEQFF. CDR3 in DNA: TGTGCCACCAAAAGGGGGGAGAGCTCCTACAATGAGCAGTTCTTC.

The V call is TRBV6-4, the J call TRBJ2-1; D is unresolved. The V end was cut by 4 bases, the J end by 11 bases, with 18 bases between. Germline V gives CDR1 MRHNA, CDR2 SNTAGT. This CDR3 is 14 amino acids long. CDR3 residues: CASSVNLPPDQQFF. In DNA form, the CDR3 reads TGTGCCAGCAGTGTTAATCTTCCCCCGGATCAGCAGTTCTTC.

This clonotype was detected only once. This chain joins TRBV20-1 and TRBJ2-7; D may be TRBD2 (6 bases). The J call may be wrong; the DNA end is better matched by TRBJ2-5. This CDR3 spans 14 amino acids. Germline CDR1 and CDR2: DFQATT and SNEGSKA (reference sequence). CDR3 amino acids: CSASRLEGLGTQYF. As DNA, the CDR3 is TGCAGTGCTAGTCGACTAGAGGGGCTCGGGACCCAGTACTTC.